Listed below are T cell receptor beta chains from one sample, sequenced in a study of early T cells in non-severe SARS-CoV-2 infection. TCRdb re-derived calls from the 5' RACE reads in MiXCR, one entry per CDR3 protein. This table holds 70,000 to 95,000 distinct CDR3 sequences, about 11% found once. Sequencing used whole blood. The receptors come from an adult who was a healthcare worker with PCR-confirmed SARS-CoV-2 infection or an uninfected control (not recorded which). Each CDR3 is given with its conserved first and last residue. D genes are given only for firm matches. The size entry is marked missing in some rows and otherwise reads once, few, many or a size class.

D: -
J: TRBJ1-5
V: TRBV27
size: many
DNA: TGTGCCAGCAGCTTGGACGCCAATCAGCCCCAGCATTTT
CDR3: CASSLDANQPQHF

D: -
J: TRBJ2-5
V: TRBV29-1
size: -
DNA: TGCAGCGTTGAGGACCCCTTAGATAAAGAGACCCAGTACTTC
CDR3: CSVEDPLDKETQYF

D: TRBD1
J: TRBJ2-7
V: TRBV4-2
size: many
DNA: TGTGCCAGCAGCCAAGCCGGGACAGGAGCCTACGAGCAGTACTTC
CDR3: CASSQAGTGAYEQYF

D: TRBD1
J: TRBJ1-1
V: TRBV5-1
size: once
DNA: TGCGCCAGCAGCTCCCCGGACAGGGGAAGGAACACTGAAGCTTTCTTT
CDR3: CASSSPDRGRNTEAFF

D: -
J: TRBJ2-7
V: TRBV6-1
size: few
DNA: TGTGCCAGCAGTGAGGTGGGGGACGAGCAGTACTTC
CDR3: CASSEVGDEQYF

D: -
J: TRBJ1-1
V: TRBV20-1
size: many
DNA: TGCAGTGCCTTTGGGGGGGCCGCCCGAGGGACTGAAGCTTTCTTT
CDR3: CSAFGGAARGTEAFF

D: -
J: TRBJ1-4
V: TRBV29-1
size: many
DNA: TGCAGCGTCTACGAACGAGGGGGGCCGAGTGAAAAACTGTTTTTT
CDR3: CSVYERGGPSEKLFF

D: -
J: TRBJ2-2
V: TRBV7-3
size: many
DNA: TGTGCCAGCAGCTTAACGTGGGACACCGGGGAGCTGTTTTTT
CDR3: CASSLTWDTGELFF

D: -
J: TRBJ2-7
V: TRBV6-5
size: once
DNA: TGTGCCAGCAGTTACTCGATGAGCGTAGAGCAGTACTTC
CDR3: CASSYSMSVEQYF

D: -
J: TRBJ1-2
V: TRBV7-2
size: many
DNA: TGTGCCAGCAGCGGAAACCCAGCTAACTATGGCTACACCTTC
CDR3: CASSGNPANYGYTF

D: -
J: TRBJ2-7
V: TRBV20-1
size: many
DNA: TGCAGTGCTAGAGACACCGTAGGGAACGAGCAGTACTTC
CDR3: CSARDTVGNEQYF

D: -
J: TRBJ1-3
V: TRBV7-8
size: -
DNA: TGTGCCAGCAGCTTAGTCGTGGGAGATCTAGGAAACACCATATATTTT
CDR3: CASSLVVGDLGNTIYF

D: -
J: TRBJ1-5
V: TRBV19
size: many
DNA: TGTGCCAGTAGTATGCGTTCGGGGAATCAGCCCCAGCATTTT
CDR3: CASSMRSGNQPQHF

D: -
J: TRBJ2-1
V: TRBV11-3
size: few
DNA: TGTGCCAGCAGCTTAGCTTTCTCCGTACAGGGCAATGAGCAGTTCTTC
CDR3: CASSLAFSVQGNEQFF

D: -
J: TRBJ2-5
V: TRBV7-9
size: -
DNA: TGTGCCAGCAGCTTAGCGTACGGGGAGCAAGAGACCCAGTACTTC
CDR3: CASSLAYGEQETQYF

D: -
J: TRBJ1-5
V: TRBV7-6
size: many
DNA: TGTGCCAGCAGCTTAGGAGAGTCGCAGCCCCAGCATTTT
CDR3: CASSLGESQPQHF

D: -
J: TRBJ2-7
V: TRBV15
size: many
DNA: TGTGCCACCAGCAGTCTAAACGACATCCAGGGGTACGAGCAGTACTTC
CDR3: CATSSLNDIQGYEQYF

D: TRBD2
J: TRBJ2-1
V: TRBV6-5
size: few
DNA: TGTGCCAGCATCCTGACACCCGGGGGGGCCCGCAATGAGCAGTTCTTC
CDR3: CASILTPGGARNEQFF

D: -
J: TRBJ1-1
V: TRBV4-3
size: many
DNA: TGCGCCAGCAGCCAAGATGGGGACAACTTGAACACTGAAGCTTTCTTT
CDR3: CASSQDGDNLNTEAFF

D: -
J: TRBJ1-2
V: TRBV29-1
size: many
DNA: TGCAGCGTTGGAAAAGGCCCGAACTATGGCTACACCTTC
CDR3: CSVGKGPNYGYTF

D: TRBD1
J: TRBJ2-5
V: TRBV10-3
size: few
DNA: TGTGCCATCAGTGAGTCGGGGACAGGAGAGACCCAGTACTTC
CDR3: CAISESGTGETQYF

D: TRBD2
J: TRBJ2-7
V: TRBV20-1
size: many
DNA: TGCAGTGCTAGAGATTTACTAGCGGGGACCTACGAGCAGTACTTC
CDR3: CSARDLLAGTYEQYF

D: TRBD1
J: TRBJ2-7
V: TRBV2
size: many
DNA: TGTGCCAGCAGGGACAGGGGATCCCCCGCCGAGCAGTACTTC
CDR3: CASRDRGSPAEQYF

D: TRBD1
J: TRBJ1-5
V: TRBV6-5
size: -
DNA: TGTGCCAGCAGTCGGGACAGGGTTCAGCCCCAGCATTTT
CDR3: CASSRDRVQPQHF

D: -
J: TRBJ2-3
V: TRBV12-3/TRBV12-4
size: few
DNA: TGTGCCAGCAGTTCCGGGGCCAGGACCGGAGATACGCAGTATTTT
CDR3: CASSSGARTGDTQYF

D: -
J: TRBJ1-1
V: TRBV5-5
size: few
DNA: TGTGCCAGCAGCTTCGTTGGGGCCACGAACACTGAAGCTTTCTTT
CDR3: CASSFVGATNTEAFF

D: -
J: TRBJ2-5
V: TRBV6-4
size: many
DNA: TGTGCCAGCAGCCGGGGTCGGGGCGAGACCCAGTACTTC
CDR3: CASSRGRGETQYF

D: -
J: TRBJ1-2
V: TRBV7-9
size: -
DNA: TGTGCCAGCAGCCCGCAGGAGACCTATGGCTACACCTTC
CDR3: CASSPQETYGYTF

D: -
J: TRBJ1-1
V: TRBV7-9
size: few
DNA: TGTGCCAGCAGCTTTTGGGCAGGTCAGAACACTGAAGCTTTCTTT
CDR3: CASSFWAGQNTEAFF

D: -
J: TRBJ1-1
V: TRBV20-1
size: many
DNA: TGCAGTGCTCCAGGGGCCCTGAACACTGAAGCTTTCTTT
CDR3: CSAPGALNTEAFF

D: TRBD1
J: TRBJ1-5
V: TRBV19
size: few
DNA: TGTGCCAGTAGTATAACACCCTCAGGGGGCTACCAGCCCCAGCATTTT
CDR3: CASSITPSGGYQPQHF

D: -
J: TRBJ2-2
V: TRBV7-3
size: few
DNA: TGTGCCAGCAGCTTAACCCCCAAGATCACCGGGGAGCTGTTTTTT
CDR3: CASSLTPKITGELFF

D: -
J: TRBJ1-6
V: TRBV7-9
size: medium-sized
DNA: TGTGCCAGCAGCTTAGAGGACAGCTATAATTCACCCCTCCACTTT
CDR3: CASSLEDSYNSPLHF

D: TRBD2
J: TRBJ2-3
V: TRBV6-2/TRBV6-3
size: -
DNA: TGTGCCAGCAGACTCCCGGAGCGGGGGGACACAGATACGCAGTATTTT
CDR3: CASRLPERGDTDTQYF

D: TRBD1
J: TRBJ1-2
V: TRBV29-1
size: many
DNA: TGCAGCGTTGAAGGGGACAGGGGGGTCCATGGCTACACCTTC
CDR3: CSVEGDRGVHGYTF

D: TRBD1
J: TRBJ1-5
V: TRBV6-1
size: few
DNA: TGTGCCAGCAAAGGGACAGCGAATCAGCCCCAGCATTTT
CDR3: CASKGTANQPQHF

D: TRBD1
J: TRBJ1-6
V: TRBV20-1
size: -
DNA: TGCAGTGCTAGAGGGTTGCAGGGGGCAGGTTCACCCCTCCACTTT
CDR3: CSARGLQGAGSPLHF

D: -
J: TRBJ1-2
V: TRBV6-2/TRBV6-3
size: few
DNA: TGTGCCAGCAGAACGACAGCAGACTATGGCTACACCTTC
CDR3: CASRTTADYGYTF

D: -
J: TRBJ1-1
V: TRBV12-3/TRBV12-4
size: -
DNA: TGTGCCAGCAGGGGCCACGGGACTGAAGCTTTCTTT
CDR3: CASRGHGTEAFF

D: TRBD2
J: TRBJ2-1
V: TRBV3-1
size: few
DNA: TGTGCCAGCAGCCCCATCGCGGGGGGGCCCAATGAGCAGTTCTTC
CDR3: CASSPIAGGPNEQFF

D: TRBD2
J: TRBJ2-7
V: TRBV7-9
size: many
DNA: TGTGCCAGCAGCCGCCGGGGGGGGACTGGACGGCACTACGAGCAGTACTTC
CDR3: CASSRRGGTGRHYEQYF

D: -
J: TRBJ2-4
V: TRBV3-1
size: few
DNA: TGTGCCAGCAGCCAATTTGACCAGTACGATCAGTACTTC
CDR3: CASSQFDQYDQYF

D: TRBD1
J: TRBJ1-6
V: TRBV5-1
size: few
DNA: TGCGCCAGCAGCTTGGCCGGACAGGGGGGAGGCCCCCTCCACTTT
CDR3: CASSLAGQGGGPLHF

D: -
J: TRBJ1-5
V: TRBV6-5
size: many
DNA: TGTGCCAGCAGTCCCATAGACGGCAATCAGCCCCAGCATTTT
CDR3: CASSPIDGNQPQHF

D: TRBD1
J: TRBJ1-1
V: TRBV29-1
size: many
DNA: TGCAGCCCATCAGGACAGGGGGCAGGCGGGACTGAAGCTTTCTTT
CDR3: CSPSGQGAGGTEAFF

D: -
J: TRBJ2-1
V: TRBV6-2/TRBV6-3
size: -
DNA: TGTGCCAGCAGACTGATCAGCTCCTACAATGAGCAGTTCTTC
CDR3: CASRLISSYNEQFF

D: -
J: TRBJ2-2
V: TRBV7-9
size: many
DNA: TGTGCCAGCAGCTTAGGGTGGACCGGGGAGCTGTTTTTT
CDR3: CASSLGWTGELFF

D: -
J: TRBJ1-1
V: TRBV5-6
size: many
DNA: TGTGCCAGCAGCTTGCTCAGGAACACTGAAGCTTTCTTT
CDR3: CASSLLRNTEAFF

D: TRBD1
J: TRBJ2-7
V: TRBV12-5
size: many
DNA: TGTGCTAGTGGTTTGGCCCCATCCCGGACAGGTCTCCACGAGCAGTACTTC
CDR3: CASGLAPSRTGLHEQYF

D: TRBD1
J: TRBJ1-4
V: TRBV5-1
size: many
DNA: TGCGCCAGCAGCTTGGGACAGGGACTTGAAAAACTGTTTTTT
CDR3: CASSLGQGLEKLFF

D: -
J: TRBJ2-1
V: TRBV9
size: -
DNA: TGTGCCAGCAGCGTAGCTCCGCAGGGTGAGCAGTTCTTC
CDR3: CASSVAPQGEQFF

D: -
J: TRBJ2-7
V: TRBV20-1
size: -
DNA: TGCAGTGCTACCCAGACAAACTCCTACGAGCAGTACTTC
CDR3: CSATQTNSYEQYF

D: -
J: TRBJ2-6
V: TRBV7-2
size: many
DNA: TGTGCCAGCAGCCTGAGGCAGGGGAAGTCTGGGGCCAACGTCCTGACTTTC
CDR3: CASSLRQGKSGANVLTF

D: TRBD1
J: TRBJ2-7
V: TRBV29-1
size: few
DNA: TGCAGCGTTTGGACAGGGACAATCTACTACGAGCAGTACTTC
CDR3: CSVWTGTIYYEQYF

D: -
J: TRBJ2-1
V: TRBV7-7
size: few
DNA: TGTGCTAGCAGTTCACCCGCCTCCAATGAGCAGTTCTTC
CDR3: CASSSPASNEQFF